These 28 T cell receptor beta chains share one sample of origin, sequenced in a study of T cell changes during pregnancy in multiple sclerosis. The protocol was immunoSEQ multiplex PCR, while the TCRdb copy is restricted to in-frame clones and leaves out a portion. Here the sample spans about 11,000 clones, 85% to 95% being singletons. The sequencing used CD4+ T cells from peripheral blood mononuclear cells, collected before pregnancy. The receptors derive from a female donor with multiple sclerosis, enrolled in a pregnancy study.

This chain links TRBV10-2 with TRBJ2-7; the D gene is possibly TRBD2 (5 bases). Germline V gene lookup returns CDR1 WSHSY and CDR2 SAAADI. This CDR3 is built from 14 residues. V was pared by 2 bases and J by 2 bases, with 10 bases between. CDR3 residues: CASSEANGAYEQYF. The CDR3 DNA reads TGCGCCAGCAGTGAGGCTAACGGGGCCTACGAGCAGTACTTC.

V usage is TRBV10-3 and J usage is TRBJ1-2; the D gene is possibly TRBD1 (6 bases). CDR3 size: 15 residues. V gave up 0 bases and J gave up 6 bases, with 14 bases separating them. The germline V gene has CDR1 ENHRY and CDR2 SYGVKD. The CDR3 region has the DNA TGTGCCATCAGTGAGTCGAACAGGGAGATCCATGGCTACACCTTC. The encoded protein is CAISESNREIHGYTF.

The chain is built from TRBV7-9 and TRBJ1-2; maybe TRBD1 (6 bases). Trimming removed 2 bases at V and 10 bases at J, with 14 bases between. The germline V gene has CDR1 SEHNR and CDR2 FQNEAQ (reference sequence). This CDR3 is built from 13 residues. In nucleotides, the CDR3 is TGTGCCAGCAGCTTACATAACAGGGATGTCTACACCTTC. Protein product: CASSLHNRDVYTF.

The V call is TRBV5-1, the J call TRBJ1-2; D perhaps matches TRBD1 (5 bases). V was shortened by 0 bases and J by 0 bases, with 9 bases between the two germline ends. The V gene's germline CDR1 is SGHRS and CDR2 YFSETQ. The CDR3 length is 15 residues. Here the CDR3 reads CASSLGQSANYGYTF. In nucleotides, the CDR3 is TGCGCCAGCAGCTTGGGACAGTCAGCTAACTATGGCTACACCTTC. The complete variable domain, with remaining parts taken from reference TRBV5-1 and TRBJ1-2, reads KAGVTQTPRYLIKTRGQQVTLSCSPISGHRSVSWYQQTPGQGLQFLFEYFSETQRNKGNFPGRFSGRQFSNSRSEMNVSTLELGDSALYLCASSLGQSANYGYTFGSGTRLTVV.

The V gene is TRBV9, the J gene TRBJ1-3, with D perhaps TRBD1 (5 bases). Germline lookup yields CDR1 SGDLS and CDR2 YYNGEE. V was trimmed by 0 bases and J by 14 bases, leaving 12 bases between them. This CDR3 is built from 12 residues. Here the CDR3 reads CASSVEGQGLYF. CDR3 DNA sequence: TGTGCCAGCAGCGTAGAGGGGCAGGGCCTATATTTT.

The rearrangement joins TRBV7-2 to TRBJ1-2; D is ambiguous. V was shortened by 2 bases and J by 4 bases, with 11 bases between the two germline ends. The CDR3 is made up of 14 amino acids. Germline assignment: CDR1 SGHTA and CDR2 FQGNSA. The DNA of the CDR3 is TGTGCCAGCAGCTTAAGGAGGGCTCCCTATGGCTACACCTTC. Translation: CASSLRRAPYGYTF.

In this sample, this clone turned up once. V and J are TRBV6-1 and TRBJ1-4; D ambiguous. The germline V gene has CDR1 MNHNS and CDR2 SASEGT. V lost 2 bases, J lost 6 bases, and 7 bases lay in between. CDR3 length equals 13 residues. The CDR3 is CASSELSYEKLFF. The CDR3, as DNA: TGTGCCAGCAGTGAACTCAGTTATGAAAAACTGTTTTTT.

The chain employs TRBV7-2 and TRBJ2-2; TRBD1 is a possible D gene (5 bases). V was pared by 0 bases and J by 6 bases, with 14 bases between. The germline CDR1 and CDR2 sequences are SGHTA and FQGNSA. The CDR3 has 16 residues. CDR3 region: CASSLALGQPPGELFF. Written as DNA, the CDR3 is TGTGCCAGCAGCTTAGCGCTAGGACAACCACCCGGGGAGCTGTTTTTT.

The rearrangement uses TRBV4-1 and TRBJ2-2; 8 bases agree with TRBD1. The trim removed 0 bases at V and 5 bases at J, leaving 8 bases unmatched. This CDR3 is 17 amino acids long. Germline V CDR1 and CDR2: MGHRA, YSYEKL. Written as DNA, the CDR3 is TGCGCCAGCAGCCAAGATCTCAGGGGGCGGTATACCGGGGAGCTGTTTTTT. Translated, it gives CASSQDLRGRYTGELFF.

For the CDR3, the DNA is TGTGCCAGCAGCCTCGGACAGGGCGGTACCTACGAGCAGTACTTC. The encoded protein is CASSLGQGGTYEQYF. The chain carries TRBV7-8 and TRBJ2-7; 8 nucleotides line up with TRBD1. The CDR3 is 15 residues long. The germline V gene has CDR1 SGHVS and CDR2 FQNEAQ. Trimming at V came to 5 bases and at J to 2 bases, leaving 8 bases not matched to a gene. The entire variable domain, with the rest obtained from reference TRBV7-8 and TRBJ2-7, is as follows: GAGVSQSPRYKVAKRGQDVALRCDPISGHVSLFWYQQALGQGPEFLTYFQNEAQLDKSGLPSDRFFAERPEGSVSTLKIQRTQQEDSAVYLCASSLGQGGTYEQYFGPGTRLTVT.

The chain combines TRBV10-3 with TRBJ2-1; TRBD1 aligns across 9 bases. In germline, CDR1 is ENHRY, CDR2 SYGVKD. This CDR3 region has 14 residues. The V segment lost 6 bases and the J segment 6 bases; nucleotides outside the gene matches: 6. CDR3 sequence: CAISGEGQGNEQFF. The CDR3 coding sequence is TGTGCCATCAGCGGAGAGGGACAGGGCAATGAGCAGTTCTTC.

A note on this clone: A read error may account for a junction end that differs from germline. The V call is TRBV7-7, the J call TRBJ2-2, with D possibly being TRBD2 (6 bases). The germline CDR1 and CDR2 sequences are SSHAT and FNYEAQ (reference sequence). The CDR3 consists of 13 residues. CDR3 sequence reads: CASREANTGELFF. In nucleotides, the CDR3 is TGTGCTAGCAGGGAGGCGAACACCGGGGAGCTGTTTTTT. The entire variable domain, with the rest obtained from reference TRBV7-7 and TRBJ2-2, is as follows: GAGVSQSPRYKVTKRGQDVTLRCDPISSHATLYWYQQALGQGPEFLTYFNYEAQPDKSGLPSDRFSAERPEGSISTLTIQRTEQRDSAMYRCASREANTGELFFGEGSRLTVL.

The chain couples TRBV5-4 to TRBJ2-1; TRBD2 might be the D (6 bases). This CDR3 comprises 14 residues. Germline assignment: CDR1 SGHNT and CDR2 YYREEE (reference sequence). The ends were cut back, 3 bases at V and 3 bases at J, with 10 bases in the middle. The CDR3 DNA sequence: TGTGCCAGCAGCTCGCCGGGGGACTACAATGAGCAGTTCTTC. It translates to CASSSPGDYNEQFF.

The V call is TRBV15, the J call TRBJ1-5; possibly TRBD1 for D (6 bases). Deletions cut 3 bases from V and 0 bases from J, with 9 bases between. There are 15 residues in the CDR3. The germline V gene encodes CDR1 LNHNV and CDR2 YYDKDF (reference sequence). Written as DNA, the CDR3 is TGTGCCACCAGCAGTACAGGGAATAGCAATCAGCCCCAGCATTTT. Its translation: CATSSTGNSNQPQHF.

The genes are TRBV4-1 and TRBJ1-5; no definite D call. The CDR3 is made up of 16 amino acids. V was shortened by 1 base and J by 2 bases, with 12 bases between the two germline ends. Germline V gene lookup returns CDR1 MGHRA and CDR2 YSYEKL. CDR3 protein: CASSQGGAVGNQPQHF. The CDR3 DNA reads as TGCGCCAGCAGCCAAGGGGGAGCGGTCGGCAATCAGCCCCAGCATTTT.

The V call is TRBV6-1, the J call TRBJ1-6; D is ambiguous. CDR1 and CDR2 (germline): MNHNS, SASEGT. This CDR3 region has 14 residues. The germline V and J ends were trimmed by 7 bases and 7 bases, with 14 bases remaining between them. This CDR3 is CASNPAASNSPLHF. The CDR3 DNA reads TGTGCCAGCAACCCAGCGGCATCCAATTCACCCCTCCACTTT.

With respect to this clone: This CDR3 is missing its conserved last phenylalanine or tryptophan, likely due to a read error. Because the CDR3's place on the DNA is in doubt, the DNA is left out and the CDR3 is given as listed by TCRdb. Here the CDR3 reads CASSPQGIDN. The chain carries TRBV10-1 and TRBJ1-1; the table's D call, TRBD1, has no DNA check behind it. The germline V gene encodes CDR1 WNHNN and CDR2 SYGVQD (reference sequence). 10 amino acids form the CDR3, both terminal residues included.

V is TRBV27 and J is TRBJ2-5, with 11 bases identical to TRBD2. The CDR3 loop spans 15 amino acids. V shed 0 bases and J 4 bases; nucleotides not matched to a gene: 1. CDR1 is MNHEY and CDR2 is SMNVEV in the germline V gene (reference sequence). CDR3 sequence reads: CASSLSGLAAETQYF. The DNA for the CDR3 is TGTGCCAGCAGTTTATCGGGACTAGCGGCAGAGACCCAGTACTTC.

V usage is TRBV5-1 and J usage is TRBJ2-7; 8 nucleotides match TRBD1. Germline V gives CDR1 SGHRS, CDR2 YFSETQ. Losses at the gene ends were 7 bases for V and 2 bases for J; bases not matched to a gene: 5. CDR3 length equals 13 residues. CDR3 sequence (DNA): TGCGCCAGCTCACAGGGGGAAGCCTACGAGCAGTACTTC. It translates to CASSQGEAYEQYF.

The chain uses TRBV19 and TRBJ1-1, with D tentatively TRBD1 (6 bases). CDR1 is LNHDA, CDR2 SQIVND, per germline (reference sequence). The V end was cut by 6 bases, the J end by 0 bases, with 11 bases between. This CDR3 contains 14 residues. Here the CDR3 reads CASRWTVMNTEAFF. CDR3 nucleotide sequence: TGTGCCAGTAGGTGGACAGTGATGAACACTGAAGCTTTCTTT.

The rearrangement joins TRBV7-2 to TRBJ1-1; D is uncertain. Trimming took 1 base from V and 6 from J, leaving 9 bases between them. CDR3 length equals 13 residues. CDR1 is SGHTA and CDR2 is FQGNSA in the germline V gene. For the CDR3, the DNA is TGTGCCAGCAGCTTAGTTCGGGGAGCTGAAGCTTTCTTT. This gives the protein CASSLVRGAEAFF.

The rearrangement links TRBV9 to TRBJ1-4; TRBD1 agrees at 8 bases. Germline CDR1 is SGDLS and CDR2 is YYNGEE. The CDR3 covers 16 residues. J gave up 7 bases and V 0 bases, and 8 bases lay outside the gene matches. CDR3 in amino acids: CASSVGNRGQAEKLFF. The DNA of the CDR3 is TGTGCCAGCAGCGTAGGAAATAGGGGACAGGCTGAAAAACTGTTTTTT.

The CDR3 coding sequence is TGTGCCAGCAGCTTAAACAGGGTGCGTGAAAGGGCCCTCCACTTT. Its translation: CASSLNRVRERALHF. The J gene is TRBJ1-6, the V gene TRBV7-2; the D gene is possibly TRBD1 (6 bases). Trimming took off 2 bases at V and 14 bases at J, with 19 bases between the two ends. Germline V gives CDR1 SGHTA, CDR2 FQGNSA. The CDR3 has 15 amino acids.

V gene TRBV7-9 combines with J gene TRBJ1-1; D is possibly TRBD1 (6 bases). V dropped 5 bases and J dropped 3 bases, with 10 bases sitting between them. The CDR3 has 13 residues. Per the germline V gene, CDR1 is SEHNR and CDR2 is FQNEAQ (reference sequence). CDR3 region: CASSDQGYTEAFF. CDR3 bases: TGTGCCAGCAGCGACCAGGGGTACACTGAAGCTTTCTTT.

This clone was detected once. The chain carries TRBV6-1 and TRBJ2-3; TRBD2 is a possible D gene (6 bases). The length of the CDR3 is 14 residues. The V end lost 7 bases, the J end lost 4 bases, and 15 bases lay between the germline ends. From germline, CDR1 is MNHNS and CDR2 SASEGT. The CDR3 spells CASNRDLSADTQYF. The CDR3 nucleotides are TGTGCCAGCAACCGGGACTTATCGGCAGATACGCAGTATTTT.

The gene calls are TRBV5-4 and TRBJ2-5; 11 bases map to TRBD2. Germline V CDR1 and CDR2: SGHNT, YYREEE (reference sequence). Trimming cost V 3 bases and J 5 bases; bases outside gene matches: 9. This CDR3 is built from 16 residues. The CDR3 DNA reads as TGTGCCAGCAGCTCCCCTTCGGCTAGCGGGGGGGAGACCCAGTACTTC. Translating it yields CASSSPSASGGETQYF.

The chain is built from TRBV7-2 and TRBJ1-2, with 8 nucleotides matching TRBD1. The V gene's germline CDR1 is SGHTA and CDR2 FQGNSA. The V and J ends lost 5 bases and 1 base, in that order; junction bases with no gene match: 3. The CDR3 extends over 14 amino acids. The CDR3 loop reads CASSTTGVNYGYTF. The CDR3 nucleotides read TGTGCCAGCAGCACGACAGGGGTTAACTATGGCTACACCTTC.

The chain couples TRBV27 to TRBJ1-2; 8 bases are a match to TRBD1. In germline, CDR1 is MNHEY, CDR2 SMNVEV (reference sequence). Germline trimming cut 4 bases from V and 6 bases from J; bases unmatched to any gene: 16. The CDR3 consists of 17 residues. In nucleotides, the CDR3 is TGTGCCAGCAGTTCCCTGACAGGGGACGTCTGGGGAAATGGCTACACCTTC. Protein: CASSSLTGDVWGNGYTF.